One and the same sample provided the 4 T cell receptor beta chains below, sequenced in a study of OX40 agonist ivuxolimab in advanced cancers. Libraries were prepared by immunoSEQ multiplex PCR; TCRdb keeps only in-frame clonotypes and omits some of them. Among tens of thousands of clones, approximately 78% were seen once, and the ten largest hold 0.6% to 0.8%. The input for sequencing was CD4+ or CD8+ T cells sorted from blood, taken in a trial of the OX40 agonist ivuxolimab. The receptors stem from an adult with an advanced solid tumor such as melanoma, head and neck, liver or kidney cancer.

V is TRBV12-5 and J is TRBJ2-7; no clear D gene. The CDR3 extends over 12 amino acids. Deletions cut 2 bases from V and 0 bases from J, with 2 bases between. Germline V gives CDR1 LGHNT, CDR2 FRNRAP. CDR3: CASGLTSYEQYF. CDR3 sequence (DNA): TGTGCTAGTGGTTTGACCTCCTACGAGCAGTACTTC.

V gene TRBV4-1 combines with J gene TRBJ1-4; possible D gene TRBD1, 5 bases. There are 15 residues in the CDR3. Germline V lookup: CDR1 MGHRA, CDR2 YSYEKL. Between the trimmed V and J ends, which lost 1 base and 5 bases, there was a span of 11 bases. The CDR3 DNA reads TGCGCCAGCAGCCAAGGTGGCGGGGCGAATGAAAAACTGTTTTTT. Translating it yields CASSQGGGANEKLFF.

The chain employs TRBV6-5 and TRBJ1-3; D not certain. Deletions cut 4 bases from V and 2 bases from J, with 6 bases between. Looked up from germline, CDR1 is MNHEY and CDR2 is SVGAGI. The CDR3 runs 13 residues. DNA for the CDR3: TGTGCCAGCAGTTTGGATCCTGGAAACACCATATATTTT. Translation: CASSLDPGNTIYF.

The chain recombines TRBV13 with TRBJ2-3; D uncertain. V was clipped by 8 bases and J by 1 base, with 7 bases between them. This CDR3 comprises 12 residues. Looked up from germline, CDR1 is PRHDT and CDR2 is FYEKMQ (reference sequence). The CDR3 is CASGSRTDTQYF. The DNA of the CDR3 is TGTGCCAGCGGGTCCCGCACAGATACGCAGTATTTT.